This T cell receptor (beta chain) was sequenced in a study of blood T cell repertoires in COVID-19. Study context: Sites across the United States, Italy and Spain contributed samples from acute and convalescent COVID-19. T cells, B-cell-depleted T cells, or PBMCs provided the cDNA or gDNA that served as material.

Study processing details: Reference gene primer amplification in the assay estimated nucleated cell counts. Profiling relied on immunoSEQ multiplex PCR, and the TCRdb table lists in-frame clones only, not all of them. The V and J calls and clone size are taken from that table; D and trimming were inferred from the DNA. The sample carries about 190,000 clones, roughly 85% recorded once. Trimming shortened V by 1 base and J by 8 bases, and 21 bases separated the two germline ends. Looked up from germline, CDR1 is MGHRA and CDR2 is YSYEKL. CDR3 length: 16 amino acids. The chain couples TRBV4-1 to TRBJ2-7; possible D gene TRBD2, 6 bases. This TCR came from a woman aged 30 to 39 with acute or convalescent COVID-19. The sequenced material came from peripheral blood. The CDR3 region has the DNA TGCGCCAGCAGCCAAGCCCTTGGGGAGGCCTCTACGCAGCAGTACTTC. Amino acids: CASSQALGEASTQQYF.